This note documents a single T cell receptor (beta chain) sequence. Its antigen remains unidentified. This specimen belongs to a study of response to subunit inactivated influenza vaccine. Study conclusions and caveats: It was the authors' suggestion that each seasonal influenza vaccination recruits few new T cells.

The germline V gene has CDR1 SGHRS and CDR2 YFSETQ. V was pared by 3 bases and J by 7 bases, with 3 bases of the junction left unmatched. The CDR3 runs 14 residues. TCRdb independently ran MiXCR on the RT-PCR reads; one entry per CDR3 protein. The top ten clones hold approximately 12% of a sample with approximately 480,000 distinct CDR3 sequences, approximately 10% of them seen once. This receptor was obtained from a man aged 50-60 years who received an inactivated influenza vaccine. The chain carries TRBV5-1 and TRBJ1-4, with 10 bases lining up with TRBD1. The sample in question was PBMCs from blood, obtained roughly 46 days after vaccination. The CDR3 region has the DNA TGCGCCAGCAGCTCGGGACAGGGGACTGAAAAACTGTTTTTT. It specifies CASSSGQGTEKLFF.